The present entry profiles one T cell receptor beta chain with its context. Antigen unknown. The germline V gene has CDR1 MDHEN and CDR2 SYDVKM. The CDR3 consists of 14 residues. V lost 2 bases and J lost 2, with 10 bases in between. This sample is part of a study of response to subunit inactivated influenza vaccine. The study, taken as a whole, reports: A suggestion made by the authors is that each seasonal influenza vaccination recruits few new T cells.

One entry per CDR3 protein results from TCRdb running MiXCR on the RT-PCR reads. The sample has around 300,000 distinct CDR3 sequences, approximately 21% seen once; the top ten hold 10%. The receptor comes from a man aged 50 to 75 who received an inactivated influenza vaccine. The material sequenced was PBMCs from blood, taken 21 months after vaccination. This chain joins TRBV28 and TRBJ2-7; no definite D call. The CDR3 DNA reads TGTGCCAGCAGTTTAAAACGGAGAGCCTACGAGCAGTACTTC. Protein sequence: CASSLKRRAYEQYF.